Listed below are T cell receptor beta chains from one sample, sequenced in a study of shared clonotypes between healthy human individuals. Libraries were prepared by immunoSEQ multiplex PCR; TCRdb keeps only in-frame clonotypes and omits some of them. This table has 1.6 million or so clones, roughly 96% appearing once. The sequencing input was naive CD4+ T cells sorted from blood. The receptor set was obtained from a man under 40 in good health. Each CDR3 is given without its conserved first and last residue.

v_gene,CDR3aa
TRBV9,ASSPRTTVRETQY
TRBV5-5,ASSPTATVNTEAF
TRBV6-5,ASRPRTVYGYT
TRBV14,ASSLKGGSTGELF
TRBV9,ASSVAERAETQY
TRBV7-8,ASSWSGRTYEQY
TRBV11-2,ASSFGGPGTNTEAF
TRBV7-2,ASSLTSGNTGELF
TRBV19,ASSTTYRVGLSGANVLT
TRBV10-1,ASGTPNQPQH
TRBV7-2,ASSFGLAGDTQY
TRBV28,ASNKRTGLHGELF
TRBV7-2,ASSTLSGNTIY
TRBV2,ASRGGTKHSANTGELF
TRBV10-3,AIRARQENTEAF
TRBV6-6,ASSFQGASNQPQH
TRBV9,ASSVVAHTDTQY
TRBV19,ASSTGVTDTQY
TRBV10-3,AISERDTDTQY
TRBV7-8,ASSQRMGYGYT
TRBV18,ASSPTGGLDTQY
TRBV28,ASSFAGTTDTQY
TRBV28,ASKRGTYVNQPQH
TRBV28,ASTEAQTSGSYNEQF
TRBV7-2,ASSLGQGAGYEQY
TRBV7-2,ASSLGGYSNQPQH
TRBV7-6,ASSLEGWGAGEETQY
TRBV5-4,ASSIPGPGDTQY
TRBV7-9,ASSLGAAGGPYGNEQF